The rows below give T cell receptor beta chains drawn from one sample of a study of T cell changes during pregnancy in multiple sclerosis. The repertoire was sequenced with immunoSEQ multiplex PCR; TCRdb's copy has only in-frame clones and lacks some. The table has approximately 52,000 clones, around 92% seen once. The sample in question was CD4+ T cells from peripheral blood mononuclear cells, obtained in the second trimester of pregnancy. The receptors shown here come from a female donor in good health, enrolled as a control in a pregnancy study. The CDR3 runs from the conserved cysteine through the conserved F or W. A D gene is named only where the DNA matches it firmly. The size entry is marked missing in some rows and otherwise reads once, few, many or a size class.

CASSLGFEGQAYEQYF | TGTGCCAGCAGCTTGGGTTTTGAGGGACAGGCCTACGAGCAGTACTTC | TRBJ2-7 | TRBV5-5 | TRBD1 | NA
CASSLLTGRGEQFF | TGTGCCAGCAGTTTATTGACAGGGCGAGGGGAGCAGTTCTTC | TRBJ2-1 | TRBV27 | TRBD1 | NA
CAISVTGETQYF | TGTGCCATCAGTGTGACGGGAGAGACCCAGTACTTC | TRBJ2-5 | TRBV10-3 | NA | NA
CASSVHKAVTCNTEAFF | TGTGCCAGCAGTGTCCATAAAGCAGTGACATGTAACACTGAAGCTTTCTTT | TRBJ1-1 | TRBV6-4 | NA | few
CASSEEQGRNEQFF | TGCGCCAGCAGTGAGGAGCAGGGAAGAAATGAGCAGTTCTTC | TRBJ2-1 | TRBV10-2 | NA | NA
CASSPGSGETQYF | TGTGCCAGCAGCCCGGGGAGCGGAGAGACCCAGTACTTC | TRBJ2-5 | TRBV7-3 | NA | NA
CASSPVAGRGFTDTQYF | TGTGCCAGCAGCCCCGTGGCCGGCAGGGGTTTCACAGATACGCAGTATTTT | TRBJ2-3 | TRBV27 | NA | NA
CASSPKGQVNTEAFF | TGTGCCAGCAGCCCCAAGGGACAGGTTAACACTGAAGCTTTCTTT | TRBJ1-1 | TRBV2 | TRBD1 | once
CASSSGSFYNEQFF | TGCGCCAGCAGTAGCGGGAGCTTTTACAATGAGCAGTTCTTC | TRBJ2-1 | TRBV5-1 | TRBD2 | NA
CASKFGDSAYEQYF | TGTGCCAGCAAGTTTGGGGACTCCGCCTACGAGCAGTACTTC | TRBJ2-7 | TRBV28 | NA | NA
CASSLWDRGSEQYF | TGCGCCAGCAGCTTGTGGGACAGGGGAAGCGAGCAGTACTTC | TRBJ2-7 | TRBV5-1 | TRBD1 | NA
CASSLAGDTQYF | TGTGCCAGCAGCTTAGCCGGGGATACGCAGTATTTT | TRBJ2-3 | TRBV11-3 | NA | NA
CASSIRETQYF | TGTGCCAGCAGTATTCGAGAGACCCAGTACTTC | TRBJ2-5 | TRBV28 | NA | NA
CASSYGTSFSTDTQYF | TGTGCCAGCAGCTACGGGACATCCTTTAGCACAGATACGCAGTATTTT | TRBJ2-3 | TRBV11-2 | NA | NA
CASSVESTGRSDTQYF | TGTGCCAGCAGCGTAGAGTCGACAGGGAGATCAGATACGCAGTATTTT | TRBJ2-3 | TRBV9 | TRBD1 | NA
CASSPPPGTSGSAEQFF | TGTGCCAGCAGCCCCCCCCCTGGGACTAGCGGGAGTGCAGAGCAGTTCTTC | TRBJ2-1 | TRBV7-6 | TRBD2 | NA
CASSPGTSGRTDTQYF | TGCGCCAGCAGCCCCGGGACTAGCGGGAGAACAGATACGCAGTATTTT | TRBJ2-3 | TRBV5-1 | TRBD2 | NA
CASASGGRETQYF | TGTGCCAGCGCAAGTGGGGGCAGAGAGACCCAGTACTTC | TRBJ2-5 | TRBV28 | NA | NA
CASSPSSGRGGNEQFF | TGCGCCAGCAGCCCGTCTAGCGGGAGGGGAGGCAATGAGCAGTTCTTC | TRBJ2-1 | TRBV5-1 | TRBD2 | NA
CASSPGDRGAETQYF | TGCGCCAGCAGCCCGGGGGACAGGGGAGCAGAGACCCAGTACTTC | TRBJ2-5 | TRBV5-1 | TRBD1 | NA
CASSPTSRQETQYF | TGCGCCAGCAGCCCCACTAGCAGACAAGAGACCCAGTACTTC | TRBJ2-5 | TRBV10-2 | NA | NA
CASSLYEGQPQHF | TGTGCCAGCAGCTTATATGAGGGTCAGCCCCAGCATTTT | TRBJ1-5 | TRBV7-3 | NA | NA
CASSDWIDRTTNEKLFF | TGCGCCAGCAGTGACTGGATTGACAGAACAACTAATGAAAAACTGTTTTTT | TRBJ1-4 | TRBV10-1 | NA | NA
CSKNGREQYF | TGCAGCAAGAACGGGAGGGAGCAGTACTTC | TRBJ2-7 | TRBV20-1 | TRBD2 | NA
CASSLGLYHEQYF | TGTGCCAGCAGCTTGGGACTTTACCACGAGCAGTACTTC | TRBJ2-7 | TRBV14 | NA | NA
CASSLAPGLGDTQYF | TGCGCCAGCAGCTTGGCCCCGGGACTAGGAGATACGCAGTATTTT | TRBJ2-3 | TRBV5-1 | TRBD2 | NA
CASSPGALETQYF | TGTGCCAGCTCACCAGGGGCGTTAGAGACCCAGTACTTC | TRBJ2-5 | TRBV18 | NA | NA
CASSLLGLGSYEQYF | TGTGCCAGCAGTTTATTGGGGCTAGGTTCCTACGAGCAGTACTTC | TRBJ2-7 | TRBV28 | NA | NA
CSVGRTATTDTQYF | TGCAGCGTAGGACGGACAGCAACCACAGATACGCAGTATTTT | TRBJ2-3 | TRBV29-1 | NA | few
CASRSGEGDYEQYF | TGTGCCAGCAGGTCAGGGGAGGGGGACTACGAGCAGTACTTC | TRBJ2-7 | TRBV6-1 | NA | once
CASRDQGSGNTIYF | TGTGCCAGCAGGGACCAGGGCTCTGGAAACACCATATATTTT | TRBJ1-3 | TRBV6-1 | NA | NA